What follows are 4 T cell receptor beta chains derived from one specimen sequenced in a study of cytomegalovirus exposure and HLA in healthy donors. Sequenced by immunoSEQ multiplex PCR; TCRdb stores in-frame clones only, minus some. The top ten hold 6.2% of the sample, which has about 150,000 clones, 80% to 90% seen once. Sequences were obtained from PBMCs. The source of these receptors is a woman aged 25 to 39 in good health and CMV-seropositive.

CDR3 bases: TGTGCCAGCAGCTTTAGGGGAGGCTATGGCTACACCTTC. Translating gives CASSFRGGYGYTF. This chain links TRBV7-8 with TRBJ1-2, with D perhaps TRBD1 (5 bases). Trimming left V 3 bases short and J 4 bases short, with 9 bases between. Germline V gene sequence: CDR1 SGHVS, CDR2 FQNEAQ. CDR3 length equals 13 residues.

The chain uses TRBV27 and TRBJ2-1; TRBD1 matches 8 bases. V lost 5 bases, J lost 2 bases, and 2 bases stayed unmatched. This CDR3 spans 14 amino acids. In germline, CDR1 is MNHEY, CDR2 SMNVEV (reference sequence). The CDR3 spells CASSLDRAYNEQFF. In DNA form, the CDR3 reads TGTGCCAGCAGTCTGGACAGGGCCTACAATGAGCAGTTCTTC.

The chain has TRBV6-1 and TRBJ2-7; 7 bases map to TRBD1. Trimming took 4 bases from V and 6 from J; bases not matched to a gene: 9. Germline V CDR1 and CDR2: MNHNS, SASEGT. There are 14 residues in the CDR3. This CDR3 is CASSVRSWDSEQYF. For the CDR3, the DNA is TGTGCCAGCAGTGTTAGGTCATGGGACAGCGAGCAGTACTTC.

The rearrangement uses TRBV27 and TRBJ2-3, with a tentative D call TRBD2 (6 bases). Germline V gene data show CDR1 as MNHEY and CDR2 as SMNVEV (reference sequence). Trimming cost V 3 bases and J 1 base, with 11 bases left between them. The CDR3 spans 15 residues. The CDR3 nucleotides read TGTGCCAGCAGTTTCTCCCCTAGCGGCACAGATACGCAGTATTTT. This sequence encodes CASSFSPSGTDTQYF.